A selection of T cell receptor beta chains follows, all from one sample in a study of CD8 T cells in ankylosing spondylitis. TCRdb analysed the 5' RACE reads with MiXCR anew, one entry per CDR3 protein. The sample lists roughly 700,000 distinct CDR3 sequences; under 20% were seen once. The sample comprised blood, either unsorted or a sorted T cell fraction (not recorded which). These receptors came from a male donor with ankylosing spondylitis. Both conserved end residues are part of each CDR3. The order of the fields is CDR3 length, J gene, clone size, V gene, D gene, CDR3 DNA, CDR3 protein. D genes are given only for firm matches. Size is omitted from some rows. Given values are once, few, many or a class for expanded clones.

CDR3 length: 13; J gene: TRBJ1-4; clone size: many; V gene: TRBV5-1; D gene: .; CDR3 DNA: TGCGCCAGCAGCCTTTCCGGGACGGAAAAACTGTTTTTT; CDR3 protein: CASSLSGTEKLFF
CDR3 length: 16; J gene: TRBJ1-3; clone size: few; V gene: TRBV20-1; D gene: .; CDR3 DNA: TGCAGTGCTAGAGGCACCCGGACTGTTTCTGGAAACACCATATATTTT; CDR3 protein: CSARGTRTVSGNTIYF
CDR3 length: 16; J gene: TRBJ1-3; clone size: .; V gene: TRBV5-1; D gene: TRBD1; CDR3 DNA: TGCGCCAGCAGCTTGGAAGGGGGCACCTCTGGAAACACCATATATTTT; CDR3 protein: CASSLEGGTSGNTIYF
CDR3 length: 15; J gene: TRBJ1-1; clone size: .; V gene: TRBV5-6; D gene: TRBD1; CDR3 DNA: TGTGCCAGCAGCTGGGACCCGACAGGGGGTACTGAAGCTTTCTTT; CDR3 protein: CASSWDPTGGTEAFF
CDR3 length: 15; J gene: TRBJ1-2; clone size: .; V gene: TRBV27; D gene: .; CDR3 DNA: TGTGCCAGCAGTTTAATCGGGGGGTCCGCGGATGGCTACACCTTC; CDR3 protein: CASSLIGGSADGYTF
CDR3 length: 15; J gene: TRBJ2-7; clone size: .; V gene: TRBV6-5; D gene: .; CDR3 DNA: TGTGCCAGCAGTTACTCTCGGCAGGGGTCCTACGAGCAGTACTTC; CDR3 protein: CASSYSRQGSYEQYF
CDR3 length: 16; J gene: TRBJ1-5; clone size: few; V gene: TRBV14; D gene: .; CDR3 DNA: TGTGCCAGACCCCTACGGGGGGAGGTGAGCAATCAGCCCCAGCATTTT; CDR3 protein: CARPLRGEVSNQPQHF
CDR3 length: 16; J gene: TRBJ1-6; clone size: .; V gene: TRBV11-2; D gene: .; CDR3 DNA: TGTGCCAGCAGCTTAGTCCGGGACGGGCGCGGAAGAGCCCTCCACTTT; CDR3 protein: CASSLVRDGRGRALHF
CDR3 length: 17; J gene: TRBJ2-3; clone size: .; V gene: TRBV11-2; D gene: .; CDR3 DNA: TGTGCCAGCAGCCCCCGGGTGTCGGGGGGCTATTTAGATACGCAGTATTTT; CDR3 protein: CASSPRVSGGYLDTQYF
CDR3 length: 13; J gene: TRBJ1-1; clone size: .; V gene: TRBV5-1; D gene: .; CDR3 DNA: TGCGCCAGCAGTCCACGAACGAACACTGAAGCTTTCTTT; CDR3 protein: CASSPRTNTEAFF
CDR3 length: 16; J gene: TRBJ2-5; clone size: .; V gene: TRBV14; D gene: TRBD2; CDR3 DNA: TGTGCCAGCAGCCAAGTTGCGGGGGTGGGCCCGGAGACCCAGTACTTC; CDR3 protein: CASSQVAGVGPETQYF
CDR3 length: 15; J gene: TRBJ2-3; clone size: .; V gene: TRBV11-2; D gene: .; CDR3 DNA: TGTGCCAGCAGCTTAGGGCTTAGGAACGCAGATACGCAGTATTTT; CDR3 protein: CASSLGLRNADTQYF
CDR3 length: 14; J gene: TRBJ2-1; clone size: .; V gene: TRBV11-3; D gene: .; CDR3 DNA: TGTGCCAGCAGCTCCTTTTCTCTTTACAATGAGCAGTTCTTC; CDR3 protein: CASSSFSLYNEQFF
CDR3 length: 15; J gene: TRBJ1-2; clone size: .; V gene: TRBV5-1; D gene: .; CDR3 DNA: TGCGCCAGCAGCTCCTCGGGGGTTCTACGCTATGGCTACACCTTC; CDR3 protein: CASSSSGVLRYGYTF
CDR3 length: 15; J gene: TRBJ2-5; clone size: .; V gene: TRBV3-1; D gene: TRBD2; CDR3 DNA: TGTGCCAGCAGCTCTAGCGGGGGGTTTGGAGAGACCCAGTACTTC; CDR3 protein: CASSSSGGFGETQYF
CDR3 length: 15; J gene: TRBJ1-2; clone size: .; V gene: TRBV3-1; D gene: TRBD1; CDR3 DNA: TGTGCCAGCAGCCAAGGGGTGGCAGGGGGCTATGGCTACACCTTC; CDR3 protein: CASSQGVAGGYGYTF
CDR3 length: 16; J gene: TRBJ2-2; clone size: .; V gene: TRBV7-2; D gene: .; CDR3 DNA: TGTGCCAGCACCCCCACTGGCCCCATGAACACCGGGGAGCTGTTTTTT; CDR3 protein: CASTPTGPMNTGELFF
CDR3 length: 15; J gene: TRBJ2-2; clone size: few; V gene: TRBV5-1; D gene: .; CDR3 DNA: TGCGCCAGCAGCTACCTTTCGCGGCACACCGGGGAGCTGTTTTTT; CDR3 protein: CASSYLSRHTGELFF
CDR3 length: 14; J gene: TRBJ2-7; clone size: .; V gene: TRBV3-1; D gene: .; CDR3 DNA: TGTGCCAGCAGCCCGCAAATAGTTGGCTACGAGCAGTACTTC; CDR3 protein: CASSPQIVGYEQYF
CDR3 length: 15; J gene: TRBJ2-3; clone size: few; V gene: TRBV12-3/TRBV12-4; D gene: TRBD1; CDR3 DNA: TGTGCCAGCAGTCCGACAGGGCCACGGGGAGATACGCAGTATTTT; CDR3 protein: CASSPTGPRGDTQYF
CDR3 length: 15; J gene: TRBJ1-5; clone size: many; V gene: TRBV18; D gene: .; CDR3 DNA: TGTGCCAGCAGCCCGGGGACGGATAGCAATCAGCCCCAGCATTTT; CDR3 protein: CASSPGTDSNQPQHF
CDR3 length: 15; J gene: TRBJ2-1; clone size: .; V gene: TRBV27; D gene: .; CDR3 DNA: TGTGCCAGCAGTTTCGAAGGTGTGGGCGGGAATGAGCAGTTCTTC; CDR3 protein: CASSFEGVGGNEQFF
CDR3 length: 12; J gene: TRBJ1-2; clone size: .; V gene: TRBV29-1; D gene: .; CDR3 DNA: TGCAGCTCCTCGGGGTTTGGCTATGGCTACACCTTC; CDR3 protein: CSSSGFGYGYTF
CDR3 length: 15; J gene: TRBJ2-5; clone size: .; V gene: TRBV10-3; D gene: .; CDR3 DNA: TGTGCCATCAGTGCCGGCGGGGGCGACGGGGAGACCCAGTACTTC; CDR3 protein: CAISAGGGDGETQYF
CDR3 length: 16; J gene: TRBJ1-6; clone size: .; V gene: TRBV5-1; D gene: .; CDR3 DNA: TGCGCCAGCAGCTTGGGGGACTATAGGGGTAATTCACCCCTCCACTTT; CDR3 protein: CASSLGDYRGNSPLHF
CDR3 length: 11; J gene: TRBJ2-2; clone size: few; V gene: TRBV7-7; D gene: .; CDR3 DNA: TGTGCTAGCAGCTTAAGTCTGGACTGGTTTTTT; CDR3 protein: CASSLSLDWFF
CDR3 length: 13; J gene: TRBJ1-2; clone size: .; V gene: TRBV2; D gene: TRBD1; CDR3 DNA: TGTGCCAGCAGCCCCGACAGGGAGTGGGGCTACACCTTC; CDR3 protein: CASSPDREWGYTF
CDR3 length: 14; J gene: TRBJ1-1; clone size: few; V gene: TRBV7-2; D gene: .; CDR3 DNA: TGTGCCAGCAGCGGCGGCTGGTTTGGCACTGAAGCTTTCTTT; CDR3 protein: CASSGGWFGTEAFF
CDR3 length: 16; J gene: TRBJ1-5; clone size: .; V gene: TRBV7-9; D gene: .; CDR3 DNA: TGTGCCAGCAGCTTAGGAACCGGACAGCTACAAGAGCCCCAGCATTTT; CDR3 protein: CASSLGTGQLQEPQHF
CDR3 length: 16; J gene: TRBJ2-7; clone size: .; V gene: TRBV12-5; D gene: TRBD2; CDR3 DNA: TGTGCTAGTGGTTCCCCACATAGCGGGGGTTCCTACGAGCAGTACTTC; CDR3 protein: CASGSPHSGGSYEQYF
CDR3 length: 13; J gene: TRBJ2-7; clone size: few; V gene: TRBV20-1; D gene: TRBD2; CDR3 DNA: TGCAGTGCTCTAGCGGGGGGGAACTACGAGCAGTACTTC; CDR3 protein: CSALAGGNYEQYF
CDR3 length: 14; J gene: TRBJ1-3; clone size: many; V gene: TRBV7-2; D gene: .; CDR3 DNA: TGTGCCAGCAGCTTACAGGTCTCTGGAAACACCATATATTTT; CDR3 protein: CASSLQVSGNTIYF
CDR3 length: 15; J gene: TRBJ2-7; clone size: .; V gene: TRBV3-1; D gene: .; CDR3 DNA: TGTGCCAGCACCGGGGGGCCGCGGGACGCCTACGAGCAGTACTTC; CDR3 protein: CASTGGPRDAYEQYF
CDR3 length: 14; J gene: TRBJ2-1; clone size: few; V gene: TRBV5-6; D gene: TRBD1; CDR3 DNA: TGTGCCAGCAGCTGGGACAGGGGATGGAATGAGCAGTTCTTC; CDR3 protein: CASSWDRGWNEQFF
CDR3 length: 15; J gene: TRBJ1-1; clone size: many; V gene: TRBV18; D gene: TRBD1; CDR3 DNA: TGTGCCAGCTCACAGGAGGGACAGGGGGTCACTGAAGCTTTCTTT; CDR3 protein: CASSQEGQGVTEAFF
CDR3 length: 14; J gene: TRBJ1-1; clone size: few; V gene: TRBV25-1; D gene: .; CDR3 DNA: TGTGCCAGCAGTGAGGGCAGCTGGAACACTGAAGCTTTCTTT; CDR3 protein: CASSEGSWNTEAFF
CDR3 length: 16; J gene: TRBJ2-3; clone size: few; V gene: TRBV28; D gene: TRBD1; CDR3 DNA: TGTGCCAGCAGTTTACTCCGACAGGGGGCAACAGATACGCAGTATTTT; CDR3 protein: CASSLLRQGATDTQYF
CDR3 length: 15; J gene: TRBJ2-1; clone size: few; V gene: TRBV12-3/TRBV12-4; D gene: TRBD2; CDR3 DNA: TGTGCCAGCAGTTTAACTAGCGGGAGGGCCGGAGAGCAGTTCTTC; CDR3 protein: CASSLTSGRAGEQFF
CDR3 length: 14; J gene: TRBJ2-3; clone size: .; V gene: TRBV9; D gene: .; CDR3 DNA: TGTGCCAGCAGCGTAGTAGGCTACACAGATACGCAGTATTTT; CDR3 protein: CASSVVGYTDTQYF
CDR3 length: 14; J gene: TRBJ1-2; clone size: few; V gene: TRBV4-2; D gene: .; CDR3 DNA: TGTGCCAGCAGCCAAACCCTCCGTGACAGCGGCTACACCTTC; CDR3 protein: CASSQTLRDSGYTF
CDR3 length: 13; J gene: TRBJ1-1; clone size: .; V gene: TRBV7-9; D gene: .; CDR3 DNA: TGTGCCAGCATCAATCCCGGAGGGACTGAAGCTTTCTTT; CDR3 protein: CASINPGGTEAFF